The rows below give T cell receptor beta chains drawn from one sample of a study of PD-1 blockade in classical Hodgkin lymphoma. Generated by immunoSEQ multiplex PCR, the TCRdb table keeps only in-frame clones and is missing some. The data show 6,000 to 9,500 clones, around 80% seen once. The source material was peripheral blood mononuclear cells (PBMCs), sampled at baseline. These receptors were collected from a human donor with classical Hodgkin lymphoma. CDR3s include the opening cysteine and the closing phenylalanine or tryptophan. Each record gives: V gene, CDR3 length, D gene, clone size, J gene, CDR3 DNA, CDR3 protein. The D gene is left open where the match is weak. Size is stated for part of the rows, as once, few or many counts, or as a class when the clone is expanded.

v_gene: TRBV29-1
len: 11
d_gene: TRBD2
abundance: -
j_gene: TRBJ2-4
CDR3nt: TGCAGCGCTGTAGCGGGAAGCATTCAGTACTTC
CDR3aa: CSAVAGSIQYF

v_gene: TRBV18
len: 16
d_gene: TRBD1
abundance: -
j_gene: TRBJ2-3
CDR3nt: TGTGCCAGCTCACAACGGACAGGCCCTAGCACAGATACGCAGTATTTT
CDR3aa: CASSQRTGPSTDTQYF

v_gene: TRBV10-2
len: 15
d_gene: TRBD1
abundance: -
j_gene: TRBJ2-3
CDR3nt: TGCGCCAGCAGTGCCTCGACAGGGGGAGGGGATACGCAGTATTTT
CDR3aa: CASSASTGGGDTQYF

v_gene: TRBV7-9
len: 13
d_gene: -
abundance: -
j_gene: TRBJ1-2
CDR3nt: TGTGCCAGCAGCCCGCGAACTAACTATGGCTACACCTTC
CDR3aa: CASSPRTNYGYTF

v_gene: TRBV11-3
len: 15
d_gene: -
abundance: -
j_gene: TRBJ2-1
CDR3nt: TGTGCCAGCAGCTTAGCACCGGGAAGGGCCAATGAGCAGTTCTTC
CDR3aa: CASSLAPGRANEQFF

v_gene: TRBV7-3
len: 14
d_gene: -
abundance: -
j_gene: TRBJ2-1
CDR3nt: TGTGCCAGCAGCTCTTACCCTAGCTCCGATGAGCAGTTCTTC
CDR3aa: CASSSYPSSDEQFF

v_gene: TRBV9
len: 14
d_gene: TRBD1
abundance: -
j_gene: TRBJ2-7
CDR3nt: TGTGCCAGCAGCGTGGACAGGGAATCGGAAGAGCAGTACTTC
CDR3aa: CASSVDRESEEQYF

v_gene: TRBV9
len: 15
d_gene: TRBD2
abundance: -
j_gene: TRBJ2-5
CDR3nt: TGTGCCAGCAGCCCCCGAGCGGGATTGTTAGAGACCCAGTACTTC
CDR3aa: CASSPRAGLLETQYF

v_gene: TRBV5-1
len: 16
d_gene: TRBD1
abundance: -
j_gene: TRBJ2-5
CDR3nt: TGCGCCAGCAGCCCAGAGGGACAGGGAGGCGGAGAGACCCAGTACTTC
CDR3aa: CASSPEGQGGGETQYF

v_gene: TRBV6-5
len: 11
d_gene: -
abundance: -
j_gene: TRBJ2-5
CDR3nt: TGTGCCAGCAGTTACGGGAGGACCCAGTACTTC
CDR3aa: CASSYGRTQYF

v_gene: TRBV7-9
len: 15
d_gene: -
abundance: -
j_gene: TRBJ1-1
CDR3nt: TGTGCCAGCAGCTTAGTGGGACAACCGAACACTGAAGCTTTCTTT
CDR3aa: CASSLVGQPNTEAFF

v_gene: TRBV29-1
len: 15
d_gene: TRBD2
abundance: -
j_gene: TRBJ2-1
CDR3nt: TGCAGCGTTGAAGATGCGGCTAGCGGGGGGTATGAGCAGTTCTTC
CDR3aa: CSVEDAASGGYEQFF

v_gene: TRBV27
len: 15
d_gene: -
abundance: -
j_gene: TRBJ2-2
CDR3nt: TGTGCCAGCAGTCCGGAGGGGGCAGGAACCGGGGAGCTGTTTTTT
CDR3aa: CASSPEGAGTGELFF

v_gene: TRBV19
len: 12
d_gene: TRBD1
abundance: -
j_gene: TRBJ1-1
CDR3nt: TGTGCCACCCGGGACAGGCACACTGAAGCTTTCTTT
CDR3aa: CATRDRHTEAFF

v_gene: TRBV6-5
len: 10
d_gene: -
abundance: -
j_gene: TRBJ2-7
CDR3nt: TGTGCCAGCAGGAACTACGAGCAGTACTTC
CDR3aa: CASRNYEQYF

v_gene: TRBV19
len: 15
d_gene: TRBD2
abundance: once
j_gene: TRBJ2-5
CDR3nt: TGTGCCAGTAGTTTTGGAGCGGGAGGGAGAGAGACCCAGTACTTC
CDR3aa: CASSFGAGGRETQYF

v_gene: TRBV5-5
len: 13
d_gene: -
abundance: -
j_gene: TRBJ1-2
CDR3nt: TGTGCCAGCAGCTTACGGCAGGAGGGTGGCTACACCTTC
CDR3aa: CASSLRQEGGYTF

v_gene: TRBV5-8
len: 13
d_gene: -
abundance: few
j_gene: TRBJ1-1
CDR3nt: TGTGCCAGCTCTCGGGGTCTTGACACTGAAGCTTTCTTT
CDR3aa: CASSRGLDTEAFF

v_gene: TRBV25-1
len: 15
d_gene: -
abundance: -
j_gene: TRBJ2-3
CDR3nt: TGTGCCAGCAGTGAATATTTCGGGGGCGCAGATACGCAGTATTTT
CDR3aa: CASSEYFGGADTQYF

v_gene: TRBV30
len: 13
d_gene: -
abundance: -
j_gene: TRBJ1-5
CDR3nt: TGTGCCTGGAGTTTTTCCAAGGTTCAGCCCCAGCATTTT
CDR3aa: CAWSFSKVQPQHF

v_gene: TRBV21-1
len: 13
d_gene: -
abundance: -
j_gene: TRBJ2-5
CDR3nt: TGTGCCAGCAGCTGGACAGGTTGGGAGACCCAGTACTTC
CDR3aa: CASSWTGWETQYF

v_gene: TRBV7-3
len: 15
d_gene: TRBD1
abundance: few
j_gene: TRBJ2-6
CDR3nt: TGTGCCAGCACCCAGACAGGGTCCGGGGCCAACGTCCTGACTTTC
CDR3aa: CASTQTGSGANVLTF

v_gene: TRBV16
len: 12
d_gene: TRBD1
abundance: -
j_gene: TRBJ2-7
CDR3nt: TGTGCCAGCAGCCACGGGGACAGGGTTTGGCACTTC
CDR3aa: CASSHGDRVWHF

v_gene: TRBV19
len: 16
d_gene: TRBD1
abundance: -
j_gene: TRBJ1-2
CDR3nt: TGTGCCAGTAGCATCGGACAGGGCACCACTAACTATGGCTACACCTTC
CDR3aa: CASSIGQGTTNYGYTF

v_gene: TRBV7-3
len: 12
d_gene: -
abundance: -
j_gene: TRBJ2-1
CDR3nt: TGTGCCAGCAGCCCCGGGCGGGATGAGCAGTTCTTC
CDR3aa: CASSPGRDEQFF

v_gene: TRBV6-6
len: 14
d_gene: TRBD1
abundance: -
j_gene: TRBJ2-7
CDR3nt: TGTGCCAGCAAAGGGACAGGGGGGGGCTACGAGCAGTACTTC
CDR3aa: CASKGTGGGYEQYF

v_gene: TRBV29-1
len: 15
d_gene: TRBD2
abundance: -
j_gene: TRBJ2-7
CDR3nt: TGCAGCGTTGATGGTTTGGCTAGCGGCCCCTACGAGCAGTACTTC
CDR3aa: CSVDGLASGPYEQYF

v_gene: TRBV7-2
len: 17
d_gene: -
abundance: -
j_gene: TRBJ1-4
CDR3nt: TGTGCCAGCAGCTTAGAACAGGGAGTTGCAACTAATGAAAAACTGTTTTTT
CDR3aa: CASSLEQGVATNEKLFF

v_gene: TRBV9
len: 14
d_gene: TRBD1
abundance: -
j_gene: TRBJ2-1
CDR3nt: TGTGCCAGCAGCCCAGGACAGGGAAACAATGAGCAGTTCTTC
CDR3aa: CASSPGQGNNEQFF

v_gene: TRBV25-1
len: 15
d_gene: TRBD1
abundance: once
j_gene: TRBJ2-1
CDR3nt: TGTGCCAGCAGTGCTGGACAGGGATCCTACAATGAGCAGTTCTTC
CDR3aa: CASSAGQGSYNEQFF

v_gene: TRBV19
len: 18
d_gene: -
abundance: -
j_gene: TRBJ2-3
CDR3nt: TGTGCCAGTAGTAGGGGGCGGGGTTTTTCCTCTGTCACAGATACGCAGTATTTT
CDR3aa: CASSRGRGFSSVTDTQYF

v_gene: TRBV30
len: 14
d_gene: -
abundance: -
j_gene: TRBJ1-5
CDR3nt: TGTGCCTGGAGTGGGGGAATGAGCAATCAGCCCCAGCATTTT
CDR3aa: CAWSGGMSNQPQHF

v_gene: TRBV18
len: 11
d_gene: -
abundance: -
j_gene: TRBJ2-7
CDR3nt: TGTGCCAGCTCCGGTAGGGACGAGCAGTACTTC
CDR3aa: CASSGRDEQYF

v_gene: TRBV6-5
len: 15
d_gene: -
abundance: -
j_gene: TRBJ1-1
CDR3nt: TGTGCCAGCAGTTACTATGGGATTATGAACACTGAAGCTTTCTTT
CDR3aa: CASSYYGIMNTEAFF

v_gene: TRBV11-3
len: 16
d_gene: TRBD2
abundance: -
j_gene: TRBJ2-1
CDR3nt: TGTGCCAGCAGCTCCTCGTGGCTAGCGGGGGGCAATGAGCAGTTCTTC
CDR3aa: CASSSSWLAGGNEQFF

v_gene: TRBV5-8
len: 17
d_gene: -
abundance: -
j_gene: TRBJ2-3
CDR3nt: TGTGCCAGCAGCCAGGGGGTCCTAGCGTTTAGCACAGATACGCAGTATTTT
CDR3aa: CASSQGVLAFSTDTQYF

v_gene: TRBV29-1
len: 13
d_gene: TRBD1
abundance: -
j_gene: TRBJ2-1
CDR3nt: TGCAGCGTCGCAGCATTACAGGGGAATGAGCAGTTCTTC
CDR3aa: CSVAALQGNEQFF

v_gene: TRBV7-2
len: 15
d_gene: -
abundance: -
j_gene: TRBJ2-2
CDR3nt: TGTGCCAGCAGCGTCGGGGGACTCCACACCGGGGAGCTGTTTTTT
CDR3aa: CASSVGGLHTGELFF

v_gene: TRBV4-3
len: 15
d_gene: -
abundance: -
j_gene: TRBJ2-1
CDR3nt: TGCGCCAGCAGCCAAGAAGGACTCCGGGGCAATGAGCAGTTCTTC
CDR3aa: CASSQEGLRGNEQFF

v_gene: TRBV6-1
len: 17
d_gene: TRBD2
abundance: -
j_gene: TRBJ2-2
CDR3nt: TGTGCCAGCAGTGTTTCAGGACTAGCGGAAGTCCCCGGGGAGCTGTTTTTT
CDR3aa: CASSVSGLAEVPGELFF

v_gene: TRBV19
len: 11
d_gene: -
abundance: -
j_gene: TRBJ1-5
CDR3nt: TGTGCCAGTAGTAGTGGGCAGCCCCAGCATTTT
CDR3aa: CASSSGQPQHF

v_gene: TRBV29-1
len: 15
d_gene: TRBD2
abundance: -
j_gene: TRBJ2-1
CDR3nt: TGCAGCATGTCACTAGCGGGAGGCTCCTACAATGAGCAGTTCTTC
CDR3aa: CSMSLAGGSYNEQFF